What follows are 10 T cell receptor beta chains derived from one specimen sequenced in a study of T-cell memory formation after mild COVID-19. TCRdb used MiXCR to reprocess the 5' RACE reads, holding one entry per CDR3 protein. The sample yields about 57,000 distinct CDR3 sequences, more than 10% seen once. The sample consisted of PBMCs or a T cell subset sorted from them (not recorded which). Source of these receptors: a man aged 18 to 35 who had mild COVID-19 (a few samples of this study predate the infection). Cell type and time point are not known.

This clonotype occurred a few times. J is TRBJ1-2 and V is TRBV7-9; D may be TRBD1 (5 bases). The germline V gene encodes CDR1 SEHNR and CDR2 FQNEAQ (reference sequence). The CDR3 consists of 14 residues. Trimming pared 5 bases from V and 5 bases from J, leaving 15 bases between. The chain's CDR3 is CASSLPGGYYGYTF. The CDR3 DNA reads TGTGCCAGCAGCCTCCCGGGGGGATATTATGGCTACACCTTC.

The CDR3 region is CASSLDGFRGKNIQYF. CDR3 bases: TGCGCCAGCAGCTTGGATGGTTTCAGGGGCAAAAACATTCAGTACTTC. V and J are TRBV5-1 and TRBJ2-4; D is possibly TRBD1 (6 bases). The ends were cut back, 0 bases at V and 3 bases at J, with 13 bases in the middle. The CDR3 is made up of 16 amino acids. Germline CDR1 is SGHRS and CDR2 is YFSETQ.

The chain couples TRBV19 to TRBJ1-2; possible D gene TRBD1, 6 bases. Germline assignment: CDR1 LNHDA and CDR2 SQIVND (reference sequence). V was pared by 5 bases and J by 8 bases, with 12 bases between. The CDR3 has 12 residues. The CDR3 region has the DNA TGTGCCAGTAGTTCCCAGGGGAAAGGCTACACCTTC. This translates into CASSSQGKGYTF.

The CDR3 here is CASKERWAGGQRLAKNIQYF. The CDR3 nucleotides are TGTGCCAGCAAGGAGCGCTGGGCGGGGGGACAACGGCTAGCCAAAAACATTCAGTACTTC. The V and J genes are TRBV2 and TRBJ2-4; 8 bases fit TRBD2. CDR1 and CDR2 (germline): SNHLY, FYNNEI. J lost 0 bases, V lost 7 bases, and 20 bases had no gene match. The CDR3 is 20 amino acids.

The sample holds a few counts of this clonotype. The chain carries TRBV29-1 and TRBJ2-3, with a weak D call TRBD2 (6 bases). This CDR3 has 14 amino acids. Germline V gene sequence: CDR1 SQVTM, CDR2 ANQGSEA. Trimming cost V 1 base and J 2 bases, with 10 bases left between them. CDR3 nucleotides: TGCAGCGTTGAAGGGGGGGTGTCCACAGATACGCAGTATTTT. Amino acid sequence: CSVEGGVSTDTQYF.

By its share, this clonotype is medium-sized (0.01 to 0.1%). V gene TRBV28 combines with J gene TRBJ2-5; possible D gene TRBD1, 6 bases. Trimming cost V 6 bases and J 3 bases, with 11 bases left between them. In germline, CDR1 is MDHEN, CDR2 SYDVKM. This CDR3 spans 13 amino acids. The CDR3 DNA follows: TGTGCCAGCAGGCCACAGGGAAAAGAGACCCAGTACTTC. Its protein is CASRPQGKETQYF.

This clonotype was detected only a few times. The J gene is TRBJ2-6, the V gene TRBV9; either TRBD1 or TRBD2 may supply D (5 bases each). Trimming shortened V by 2 bases and J by 1 base, and 10 bases separated the two germline ends. CDR3 size: 16 residues. Per the germline V gene, CDR1 is SGDLS and CDR2 is YYNGEE. The chain's CDR3 is CASSVGPVSGANVLTF. Written as DNA, the CDR3 is TGTGCCAGCAGCGTGGGACCGGTATCTGGGGCCAACGTCCTGACTTTC.

CDR3 in DNA: TGTGCCAGCAGTGGGGCGGGGACTAGATTGGAGACCCAGTACTTC. This codes for CASSGAGTRLETQYF. V usage is TRBV2 and J usage is TRBJ2-5, with TRBD2 identical over 8 bases. The CDR3 contains 15 residues. V lost 4 bases and J lost 5; bases outside the gene matches: 9. CDR1 and CDR2 (germline): SNHLY, FYNNEI.

This clonotype came up many times. The chain uses TRBV7-9 and TRBJ2-7; D might be TRBD1 (6 bases). The CDR3 spans 14 residues. Germline CDR1 SEHNR, CDR2 FQNEAQ (reference sequence). V shed 5 bases and J shed 2 bases, with 13 bases lying between them. The CDR3 is CASSLGTLAYEQYF. The CDR3 DNA reads TGTGCCAGCAGCCTGGGGACACTGGCCTACGAGCAGTACTTC. The full variable domain, in which reference TRBV7-9 and TRBJ2-7 provide the parts outside the CDR3, is DTGVSQNPRHKITKRGQNVTFRCDPISEHNRLYWYRQTLGQGPEFLTYFQNEAQLEKSRLLSDRFSAERPKGSFSTLEIQRTEQGDSAMYLCASSLGTLAYEQYFGPGTRLTVT.

The rearrangement links TRBV6-6 to TRBJ2-7; possibly TRBD1 for D (5 bases). V lost 6 bases to trimming and J lost 3 bases, with 9 bases between them. CDR3 length: 12 amino acids. The germline V gene encodes CDR1 MNHNY and CDR2 SVGAGI (reference sequence). CDR3 amino acids: CASSSDSYEQYF. DNA of the CDR3: TGTGCCAGCAGCTCCGACAGCTACGAGCAGTACTTC.